Detailed here is one T cell receptor beta chain. Its binding antigen is unknown. Within one base of it there is no much larger clone, and no base qualities were kept. The TCR beta CDR3 region was amplified with a multiplex PCR system whose first round ran for around 10 cycles using 32 V-gene forward primers and 13 J-gene reverse primers. The first PCR round was done with a QIAGEN Multiplex PCR Kit, and the primer sequences were filed in Chinese patent CN105087789A. Illumina universal primers were attached in a second round of PCR run with the Phusion High-Fidelity PCR Kit. Sequencing of the TCR libraries was done on the Illumina HiSeq X Ten platform in paired-end mode with a 151 bp read length. The paper's data handling went like this. Reads without multiplex PCR primers were removed using Cutadapt, read pairs were merged using PEAR, and CDR3 regions were called using MiXCR with default settings. Shannon entropy measured repertoire diversity, while clonality was calculated as one minus the Shannon entropy divided by the ln of the count of productive unique sequences. A clonotype counted as a dominant or high-frequency T-cell clone when its frequency was 0.5% or higher. The public reads were reprocessed in TCRdb via fastp at Q25 and MiXCR, keeping in-frame beta chains. One record per CDR3 amino acid sequence lists the most common genes and DNA. TCRdb's processing, not the authors', yielded these V and J calls. Across this sample there are thousands of distinct CDR3 sequences, with 27% seen only once. Of the sample, around 13% falls within the top ten clones.

The TCR template was genomic DNA extracted from bulk tumor tissue, and roughly 590 ng of gDNA was amplified for each sample. During surgery, multiple biopsies were taken from each primary tumor, with sampling sites spaced as far apart as possible within the tumor mass. The study cohort was described as untreated and was composed of newly diagnosed NSCLC cases undergoing curative surgery. The donors were some 14 patients with newly diagnosed non-small cell lung cancer who were having surgery with curative intent. The resected tumor masses were reviewed by two independent pathologists. Sequencing was performed only on DNA and RNA samples of high quality. CDR3 length: 15 amino acids, cysteine to phenylalanine. Only the CDR3 part of the read is kept: 45 bases, read in frame from the first base. CDR1 is given as SGHTA and CDR2 as FQGTGA, both from the germline V gene. V is cut back by 5 bases and J by 8 bases, with 3 bases in the junction unmatched.

This sample is drawn from a study of immune heterogeneity within non-small cell lung tumors (dated by TCRdb to between 2017 and 2018). Study-wide context: By histology, the tumors were a few squamous cell carcinomas, roughly 11 non-squamous carcinomas and 1 tumor not otherwise specified. TCR repertoires were analyzed from roughly 53 tumor loci of under 18 patients, whereas transcriptome data were available for only about 44 loci from approximately twelve patients. The study combined whole-exome sequencing, RNA-seq and TCR beta repertoire sequencing of multiple spatially distinct regions from each NSCLC tumor to examine intratumoral immune heterogeneity. Binding of neoantigens to the HLA alleles of each patient was predicted with netMHCpan-3.0 for mutant peptides of 8 to 11 amino acids.

Study-level results and caveats: Within a patient, the same dominant CDR3B clonotypes appeared at multiple loci, but different tumor locations also contained unique high-frequency clones. For the most part, high-frequency TCR beta clonotypes differed from one individual patient to another. A moderate positive correlation (R 0.3 to 0.35), which was statistically significant, linked local T-cell repertoire clonality to local tumor mutational burden.

What was sequenced was lung tumor tissue. The TCR comes from a man in his sixties with non-small cell lung cancer. The chain links TRBV7-3 with TRBJ2-1; 16 central bases correspond to TRBD2. The CDR3 has the sequence CASSRGLAGGYEQFF. DNA sequence: TGTGCCAGCAGCCGGGGACTAGCGGGAGGGTATGAGCAGTTCTTC.